What follows are 17 T cell receptor beta chains derived from one specimen sequenced in a study of blood T cell repertoires in COVID-19. Some clones are missing from TCRdb's copy, which holds only in-frame ones; the method was immunoSEQ multiplex PCR. The sample shows 120,000 to 150,000 clones, around 83% of them seen only once. The material sequenced was peripheral blood. The receptors here all came from a human donor with acute or convalescent COVID-19. The donor label of this sample is uncertain.

The chain recombines TRBV7-2 with TRBJ2-2; TRBD2 agrees at 15 bases. Germline lookup yields CDR1 SGHTA and CDR2 FQGNSA. The CDR3 loop spans 19 amino acids. With 7 bases clipped from V and 2 bases from J, the junction kept 11 bases outside the gene matches. The CDR3 loop is CASNILLGLAGGNTGELFF. The DNA for the CDR3 is TGTGCCAGCAACATCCTTTTGGGACTAGCGGGGGGCAACACCGGGGAGCTGTTTTTT.

The CDR3, as DNA: TGTGCCTGGAGTGTAGGGATGAGGGGGCAAGCTTTCTTT. It specifies CAWSVGMRGQAFF. The chain combines TRBV30 with TRBJ1-1, with 7 nucleotides matching TRBD1. Germline-derived CDR1 and CDR2 are GTSNPN and SVGIG (reference sequence). This CDR3 contains 13 residues. J was trimmed by 9 bases and V by 0 bases; bases with no gene match: 7.

This chain uses TRBV29-1 with TRBJ1-1; D is unresolved. Per the germline V gene, CDR1 is SQVTM and CDR2 is ANQGSEA. The CDR3 consists of 14 residues. V was clipped by 3 bases and J by 4 bases, with 15 bases between them. In DNA, the CDR3 is TGCAGCGTTGAGGGAGTCGGTATTGGCACTGAAGCTTTCTTT. It codes for CSVEGVGIGTEAFF.

The V gene is TRBV19, the J gene TRBJ1-5, with D tentatively TRBD1 (5 bases). The CDR3 loop spans 15 amino acids. Per the germline V gene, CDR1 is LNHDA and CDR2 is SQIVND (reference sequence). V lost 4 bases and J lost 0, with 10 bases in between. The CDR3 DNA is TGTGCCAGTAGTAGCCGGGGGTATAGCAATCAGCCCCAGCATTTT. The encoded protein is CASSSRGYSNQPQHF.

The V and J genes are TRBV21-1 and TRBJ2-7; TRBD2, the D gene given by the table, was not confirmed from the DNA. TRBV21-1 is labeled a pseudogene. The CDR3 runs to 22 residues. Here the CDR3 reads CASSIVGFVRDRYHPGSNEQYV. In nucleotides, the CDR3 is TGTGCCAGCAGCATAGTCGGTTTCGTGCGGGACCGATATCACCCTGGGTCTAACGAGCAGTACGTC.

This rearrangement joins TRBV19 to TRBJ1-1, with 7 bases aligning to TRBD1. The CDR3 has 14 residues. Germline V gives CDR1 LNHDA, CDR2 SQIVND (reference sequence). After removal of 7 bases from V and 3 bases from J, the junction contained 8 bases not matched to a gene. The CDR3 DNA sequence: TGTGCCAGTATGCAGACAGGGTCGGACACTGAAGCTTTCTTT. Encoded protein: CASMQTGSDTEAFF.

This rearrangement joins TRBV18 to TRBJ1-2; D is ambiguous. The CDR3 consists of 14 residues. The V end lost 3 bases, the J end lost 2 bases, and 10 bases lay between the germline ends. Germline-derived CDR1 and CDR2 are KGHSH and LQKENI. CDR3 amino acids: CASSPGRRNYGYTF. CDR3 DNA: TGTGCCAGCTCACCGGGCAGGCGAAACTATGGCTACACCTTC.

The chain employs TRBV6-5 and TRBJ2-1; TRBD1 matches 10 bases. V gave up 2 bases and J gave up 14 bases; unmatched junction bases: 6. This CDR3 region has 13 residues. Germline-derived CDR1 and CDR2 are MNHEY and SVGAGI. Here the CDR3 DNA reads TGTGCCAGCAGTTACGGGCCGGGACAGGGGAAGTTCTTC. Translation: CASSYGPGQGKFF.

The genes are TRBV19 and TRBJ2-7; D might be TRBD2 (5 bases). Germline CDR1 reads LNHDA; CDR2 reads SQIVND (reference sequence). The V end was cut by 1 base, the J end by 7 bases, with 8 bases between. The CDR3 spans 12 residues. The CDR3 DNA reads TGTGCCAGTAGTATAGTGTCGGGGGAGCAGTACTTC. Protein sequence: CASSIVSGEQYF.

The V gene is TRBV9, the J gene TRBJ2-2; TRBD2 matches 11 bases. Germline CDR1 and CDR2: SGDLS and YYNGEE. CDR3 length equals 18 residues. The trim removed 1 base at V and 2 bases at J, leaving 7 bases unmatched. CDR3 nucleotide sequence: TGTGCCAGCAGCGTACTAACTAGCGGGGGTGCTAACACCGGGGAGCTGTTTTTT. Translating it yields CASSVLTSGGANTGELFF.

The chain employs TRBV28 and TRBJ2-7; D gene unclear. The CDR3 is 13 residues long. V was clipped by 4 bases and J by 0 bases, with 7 bases between them. Looked up from germline, CDR1 is MDHEN and CDR2 is SYDVKM. CDR3 loop: CASSSDTSYEQYV. For the CDR3, the DNA is TGTGCCAGCAGTTCCGACACCTCCTACGAGCAGTACGTC.

The chain employs TRBV12-3 or TRBV12-4 and TRBJ2-4, with D perhaps matching TRBD2 (6 bases). Trimming cost V 7 bases and J 4 bases, with 11 bases left between them. The CDR3 covers 13 residues. The CDR3: CASNTGGKNIQYF. The CDR3 region has the DNA TGTGCCAGCAATACCGGGGGAAAAAACATTCAGTACTTC.

The rearrangement joins TRBV9 to TRBJ1-3, with 8 bases lining up with TRBD1. This CDR3 spans 19 amino acids. Germline V CDR1 and CDR2: SGDLS, YYNGEE. The ends lost 0 bases at V and 2 bases at J; junction bases unmatched: 13. CDR3 nucleotide sequence: TGTGCCAGCAGCGTAGATGGGGACAGGCTCGTTGGGACTGGAAACACCATATATTTT. Protein product: CASSVDGDRLVGTGNTIYF.

Turning to this clone: Other DNA sequences in this specimen translate into the identical CDR3. The J gene is TRBJ2-7, the V gene TRBV28; D is possibly TRBD2 (5 bases). Trimming stripped 5 bases from V and 4 bases from J, with 6 bases between. This CDR3 contains 11 residues. Germline V gene lookup returns CDR1 MDHEN and CDR2 SYDVKM. Here the CDR3 DNA reads TGTGCCAGCAGTGGACTTTACGAGCAGTACTTC. It yields the protein CASSGLYEQYF.

This clone has just one count. This chain joins TRBV28 and TRBJ2-7; D is perhaps TRBD2 (5 bases). The CDR3 totals 11 residues. V dropped 8 bases and J dropped 7 bases, with 12 bases sitting between them. Per the germline V gene, CDR1 is MDHEN and CDR2 is SYDVKM. The CDR3 loop is CASQTGVEQYF. In nucleotides, the CDR3 is TGTGCCAGCCAAACCGGGGTGGAGCAGTACTTC.

This clone was detected once. The V call is TRBV4-2, the J call TRBJ1-1; a possible D gene is TRBD1 (5 bases). V was trimmed by 4 bases and J by 1 base, leaving 10 bases between them. The CDR3 consists of 14 residues. Germline-derived CDR1 and CDR2 are LGHNA and YNFKEQ. The CDR3 DNA is TGTGCCAGCAGCCCTGGACACGAGAACACTGAAGCTTTCTTT. As protein: CASSPGHENTEAFF.

The table lists this clone with a few counts. The CDR3 here is CASSLVVELYEQFF. In nucleotides, the CDR3 is TGTGCCAGCAGCTTGGTCGTGGAGCTGTATGAGCAGTTCTTC. The chain uses TRBV7-2 and TRBJ2-1; no clear D gene. Deletions cut 3 bases from V and 8 bases from J, with 14 bases between. CDR1 SGHTA and CDR2 FQGNSA come from the germline V gene. The CDR3 sequence is 14 residues long.